Included here is one TCR beta chain sequence, with context. Its antigen is undetermined. These data originate in a study of CD8+CD57+ T cells in acquired aplastic anemia. Across the whole study: Healthy donors averaged roughly 11 million reads for CD4+ cells.

Study-wide findings and caveats: Approximately 28 CD8+ CDR3 sequences were shared between patients and controls. CD8+ Simpson's diversity in patients was not significantly different from that in controls.

Profiling that covered TCR beta VDJ and CDR3 relied on genomic DNA as its template. TCRdb ran MiXCR on the reads and lists one entry per CDR3 protein. The table includes about 80,000 distinct CDR3 sequences, about half detected once. Sequences were obtained from sorted CD4+, CD8+, or CD8+CD57+ T cells (not recorded which) from PBMCs. This TCR came from a human donor in good health, serving as a control.

DNA for the CDR3: TGTGCCATCAGCGCGGGACAGGAGGTTGGCTACACCTTC. It specifies CAISAGQEVGYTF. This chain links TRBV10-3 with TRBJ1-2; 8 bases fit TRBD1. Germline V gene lookup returns CDR1 ENHRY and CDR2 SYGVKD. The CDR3 is 13 residues long. V shed 6 bases and J 7 bases; nucleotides not matched to a gene: 7.